Below are 25 T cell receptor beta chains sequenced from a single sample in a study of T cells in Graves' hyperthyroidism and ophthalmopathy. Researchers amplified the TCR beta CDR3 regions from RNA transcripts. A set of HTBI primers served as the primers for a first-round RT-PCR of the TCR CDR3. TCRdb re-derived calls from the multiplex PCR reads in MiXCR, one entry per CDR3 protein. The repertoire consists of roughly 380,000 distinct CDR3 sequences, with over 11% occurring once and the leading ten covering around 10%. The material sequenced was blood. These receptors were obtained from a woman between 55 and 75 years old with Graves' hyperthyroidism.

This clonotype occurred many times. The CDR3 protein is CASSLGGRDTQYF. The CDR3 DNA follows: TGCGCCAGCAGCTTGGGTGGTCGGGATACGCAGTATTTT. The rearrangement links TRBV5-1 to TRBJ2-3; D ambiguous. Trimming took off 0 bases at V and 6 bases at J, with 8 bases between the two ends. The CDR3 loop spans 13 amino acids. CDR1 SGHRS and CDR2 YFSETQ come from the germline V gene.

This clonotype showed up just once. The CDR3 coding sequence is TGTGCCACCAGCAGAGAAAGAAGGGAGGAAAAACTGTTTTTT. This sequence encodes CATSRERREEKLFF. V is TRBV15 and J is TRBJ1-4; D gene unclear. CDR1 and CDR2 (germline): LNHNV, YYDKDF (reference sequence). V lost 0 bases, J lost 8 bases, and 10 bases lay in between. CDR3 length: 14 amino acids.

This clonotype was observed many times. The genes are TRBV19 and TRBJ1-1; no clear D gene. With 3 bases removed from V and 4 bases from J, the gap between germline ends came to 12 bases. CDR3 size: 14 residues. From germline, CDR1 is LNHDA and CDR2 SQIVND (reference sequence). CDR3 sequence: CASSMVFGFTEAFF. CDR3 in DNA: TGTGCCAGTAGTATGGTGTTCGGGTTCACTGAAGCTTTCTTT.

This clonotype was recorded a few times. The J gene is TRBJ2-5, the V gene TRBV18, with D perhaps matching TRBD1 (5 bases). Germline-derived CDR1 and CDR2 are KGHSH and LQKENI. Deletions cut 1 base from V and 2 bases from J, with 11 bases between. The CDR3 extends over 15 amino acids. CDR3 in DNA: TGTGCCAGCTCACCACAGATAGGGGATCAAGAGACCCAGTACTTC. Translating it yields CASSPQIGDQETQYF.

This clonotype was recorded at least ten times. The rearrangement joins TRBV6-1 to TRBJ1-2, with a tentative D call TRBD1 (5 bases). The CDR3 contains 14 residues. The germline V gene has CDR1 MNHNS and CDR2 SASEGT. V was cut by 3 bases and J by 4 bases, with 12 bases left in between. CDR3 region: CASSETWGVYGYTF. The CDR3 DNA reads TGTGCCAGCAGTGAGACATGGGGGGTCTATGGCTACACCTTC.

This clonotype was seen ten or more times. The chain has TRBV11-2 and TRBJ2-1; possibly TRBD2 for D (6 bases). CDR3 length: 13 residues. Per the germline V gene, CDR1 is SGHAT and CDR2 is FQNNGV. V lost 6 bases, J lost 3 bases, and 9 bases lay in between. The CDR3 nucleotides read TGTGCCAGCAGATGGGACTTCTACAATGAGCAGTTCTTC. Its protein is CASRWDFYNEQFF.

The chain uses TRBV4-2 and TRBJ2-7, with 9 bases identical to TRBD2. V lost 4 bases, J lost 0 bases, and 7 bases stayed unmatched. The CDR3 covers 16 residues. Germline loops: CDR1 LGHNA, CDR2 YNFKEQ. The CDR3 is CASSPRTSANSYEQYF. In DNA, the CDR3 is TGTGCCAGCAGCCCCCGGACTAGCGCGAACTCCTACGAGCAGTACTTC.

In its sample, this clonotype was seen many times. The rearrangement uses TRBV30 and TRBJ2-3; D may be TRBD2 (6 bases). The V gene's germline CDR1 is GTSNPN and CDR2 SVGIG (reference sequence). The V end lost 8 bases, the J end lost 0 bases, and 12 bases lay between the germline ends. The CDR3 spans 13 residues. CDR3 nucleotide sequence: TGTGCCCGCCAGACTAGTAGCACAGATACGCAGTATTTT. Translated: CARQTSSTDTQYF.

This clonotype showed up just a few times. The chain links TRBV18 to TRBJ1-2; 8 positions agree with TRBD1. V lost 6 bases to trimming and J lost 0 bases; unmatched junction nucleotides: 9. There are 16 residues in the CDR3. Germline V gives CDR1 KGHSH, CDR2 LQKENI. The CDR3 DNA is TGTGCCAGCTCTCCCGGGACAGGCGATTCTAACTATGGCTACACCTTC. It is translated as CASSPGTGDSNYGYTF.

This clonotype showed up many times. The V gene is TRBV28, the J gene TRBJ2-7, with TRBD2 matching over 9 bases. The V gene's germline CDR1 is MDHEN and CDR2 SYDVKM. The CDR3 consists of 15 residues. The J segment lost 2 bases and the V segment lost 6 bases, leaving 8 bases of the junction unmatched. CDR3 coding DNA: TGTGCCAGCAGCATTATTAGCGGGAGCCCCTACGAGCAGTACTTC. As protein: CASSIISGSPYEQYF.

The rearrangement links TRBV19 to TRBJ2-1; a possible D gene is TRBD2 (6 bases). Trimming cost V 5 bases and J 0 bases, with 11 bases left between them. CDR1 is LNHDA and CDR2 is SQIVND in the germline V gene (reference sequence). The CDR3 has 15 amino acids. CDR3 region: CASSVAESSYNEQFF. The DNA for the CDR3 is TGTGCCAGTAGTGTAGCGGAGAGCTCCTACAATGAGCAGTTCTTC.

V is TRBV19 and J is TRBJ2-7, with 9 bases fitting TRBD2. The ends lost 4 bases at V and 2 bases at J; junction bases unmatched: 6. The germline gives CDR1 LNHDA, CDR2 SQIVND (reference sequence). The CDR3 runs 15 residues. The CDR3: CASSKSLAGPYEQYF. The CDR3 region has the DNA TGTGCCAGTAGTAAGTCCCTAGCGGGACCCTACGAGCAGTACTTC.

This clonotype was observed a handful of times. V gene TRBV7-9 combines with J gene TRBJ1-5; D perhaps matches TRBD1 (6 bases). The V and J ends lost 5 bases and 0 bases respectively, with 11 bases between them. Germline values: CDR1 SEHNR, CDR2 FQNEAQ (reference sequence). The length of the CDR3 is 15 residues. The CDR3 is CASSTTGNSNQPQHF. The CDR3 DNA sequence: TGTGCCAGCAGCACCACAGGGAATAGCAATCAGCCCCAGCATTTT.

The sample holds many counts of this clonotype. The chain employs TRBV5-1 and TRBJ1-2; D not resolved. Germline CDR1 SGHRS, CDR2 YFSETQ. Trimming removed 0 bases at V and 6 bases at J, with 6 bases between. CDR3 size: 12 residues. Here the CDR3 DNA reads TGCGCCAGCAGCTTGGGGGAAAATGGCTACACCTTC. Its protein is CASSLGENGYTF.

This clonotype was observed many times. The chain has TRBV20-1 and TRBJ2-3, with D perhaps matching TRBD1 (6 bases). Trimming stripped 3 bases from V and 1 base from J, with 11 bases between. CDR3 length: 14 residues. Germline values: CDR1 DFQATT, CDR2 SNEGSKA (reference sequence). CDR3 loop: CSASPGTRTDTQYF. The DNA for the CDR3 is TGCAGTGCTAGCCCTGGGACACGCACAGATACGCAGTATTTT.

This clonotype was seen at least ten times. The chain combines TRBV2 with TRBJ1-1, with a possible D match to TRBD1 (5 bases). This CDR3 comprises 12 residues. Germline CDR1 is SNHLY and CDR2 is FYNNEI. The ends were cut back, 4 bases at V and 8 bases at J, with 11 bases in the middle. The CDR3 nucleotides read TGTGCCAGCAGTGGCGGGGACTGGGAAGCTTTCTTT. Protein product: CASSGGDWEAFF.

This clonotype was observed many times. The gene calls are TRBV2 and TRBJ2-2; D gene uncertain. The CDR3 covers 13 residues. Germline V CDR1 and CDR2: SNHLY, FYNNEI. V dropped 7 bases and J dropped 0 bases, with 6 bases sitting between them. As DNA, the CDR3 is TGTGCCAGCAAGCCCGCGAACACCGGGGAGCTGTTTTTT. It specifies CASKPANTGELFF.

For this clonotype: Given a much more abundant clone one base away, this may be a read error. The DNA of the CDR3 is TGTGCCTGGAGTGTAGGGGGACTCAGCGTCCCAGATACGCAGTTTTTT. Encoded protein: CAWSVGGLSVPDTQFF. This chain joins TRBV30 and TRBJ2-3, with D possibly called TRBD1 or TRBD2 (6 bases each). Germline V lookup: CDR1 GTSNPN, CDR2 SVGIG (reference sequence). The CDR3 is 16 amino acids.

This clonotype appeared many times. The rearrangement uses TRBV27 and TRBJ2-7, with D tentatively TRBD1 or TRBD2 (5 bases each). Germline V CDR1 and CDR2: MNHEY, SMNVEV (reference sequence). V was trimmed by 0 bases and J by 6 bases, leaving 6 bases between them. The CDR3 has 12 amino acids. The CDR3, as DNA: TGTGCCAGCAGTTTATCGGGACGCGAGCAGTACTTC. Encoded protein: CASSLSGREQYF.

The table lists this clonotype with a few counts. The chain joins TRBV20-1 to TRBJ2-3; D is unresolved. The CDR3 is 13 residues long. CDR1 is DFQATT and CDR2 is SNEGSKA in the germline V gene (reference sequence). The V and J ends lost 3 bases and 1 base respectively, with 8 bases between them. CDR3 in amino acids: CSARNIGTDTQYF. CDR3 DNA sequence: TGCAGTGCTAGGAATATTGGCACAGATACGCAGTATTTT.

Only a few counts were recorded for this clonotype. The CDR3 protein is CASRTGQGDPYEQYF. The CDR3 nucleotides read TGTGCCAGCAGAACCGGACAGGGGGATCCCTACGAGCAGTACTTC. The rearrangement joins TRBV27 to TRBJ2-7; 10 nucleotides agree with TRBD1. The CDR3 is 15 residues long. V gave up 6 bases and J gave up 2 bases; unmatched junction bases: 7. Germline V gives CDR1 MNHEY, CDR2 SMNVEV (reference sequence).

There are many counts of this clonotype. This chain connects TRBV7-2 to TRBJ1-2; D is ambiguous. The CDR3 covers 14 residues. Germline CDR1 is SGHTA and CDR2 is FQGNSA. Trimming left V 3 bases short and J 8 bases short, with 16 bases between. The CDR3 nucleotides are TGTGCCAGCAGCTTGCGACGGGGAGGAAGAGGCTACACCTTC. Amino acid sequence: CASSLRRGGRGYTF.

The chain has TRBV6-5 and TRBJ2-1; the match to TRBD2 covers 13 bases. Germline CDR1 and CDR2: MNHEY and SVGAGI. CDR3 length: 18 residues. The V and J ends lost 3 bases and 8 bases, in that order; junction bases with no gene match: 13. The CDR3: CASSYNPPGLAGYDEQFF. Here the CDR3 DNA reads TGTGCCAGCAGTTATAATCCTCCGGGACTAGCGGGATATGATGAGCAGTTCTTC.

The V and J genes are TRBV2 and TRBJ2-1; 7 nucleotides align to TRBD2. The CDR3 length is 14 residues. Trimming cost V 1 base and J 7 bases; bases outside gene matches: 4. Germline values: CDR1 SNHLY, CDR2 FYNNEI. CDR3 nucleotide sequence: TGTGCCAGCAGTGAAGTAGCGGGTTGGAATGAGCAGTTCTTC. Amino acid sequence: CASSEVAGWNEQFF.

As to this clonotype: A read error may be the cause here, since a much bigger clone is one base away. This chain joins TRBV5-1 and TRBJ2-5, with 8 positions matching TRBD2. Germline CDR1 and CDR2: SGHRS and YFSETQ. CDR3 length: 17 residues. The CDR3 bases are TGCGCCAGCAACTTGGCCTACGCGGGAGGAGGAGAGGAGACCCAGTACTTC. This gives the protein CASNLAYAGGGEETQYF.